This T cell receptor beta chain appears in the sequencing data of a study of blood T cell repertoires in COVID-19. Seattle participants joined during active infection and were tracked over time. This table comes from immunoSEQ multiplex PCR, and its TCRdb copy is limited to in-frame clones, with some not included. The table shows approximately 260,000 clones, with around 87% occurring only once. In germline, CDR1 is KGHSH, CDR2 LQKENI. This CDR3 spans 17 amino acids. Trimming took off 2 bases at V and 0 bases at J, with 14 bases between the two ends. Material: peripheral blood. The origin of this receptor is a woman aged 55-69 years with COVID-19, enrolled during active disease. The rearrangement links TRBV18 to TRBJ1-3; D not certain. Here the CDR3 reads CASSPTRETFSGNTIYF. As DNA, the CDR3 is TGTGCCAGCTCACCAACCCGGGAGACGTTCTCTGGAAACACCATATATTTT.